A few counts support the clone carrying this T cell receptor beta chain. The target antigen is unknown. These data originate in a study of blood T cells in healthy people across ages. General study results and limits: There was a strong correlation between TCR beta diversity and naive T cell percentage.

Next came a second PCR, run for about 7 to 11 cycles, which used a sample-barcoded 5' primer along with a J-beta primer mix. Every cDNA was tagged by a template-switch adaptor with 12 random nucleotides. Each CDR3 protein gets one entry after TCRdb re-called the 5' RACE reads with MiXCR. The table includes around 1,000,000 distinct CDR3 sequences, approximately 26% detected once. These data are also associated with another study on T cells of mothers and their children. This second report adds: A few healthy Caucasian mothers, along with their six children, were the donors.

The TCR sequence derives from a girl aged 2-10 years in good health. Sequences were obtained from blood.

DNA for the CDR3: TGTGCCAGCAGTCCTGGACTAGCGGGGGCCCCGGGCACCGGGGAGCTGTTTTTT. It codes for CASSPGLAGAPGTGELFF. The V and J genes are TRBV12-3 or TRBV12-4 and TRBJ2-2; 13 nucleotides line up with TRBD2. The CDR3 totals 18 residues. V trimming: 5 bases; J trimming: 4 bases; junction bases outside the gene matches: 10.